The 30 T cell receptor beta chains presented below share a single source sample, sequenced in a study of cytomegalovirus exposure and HLA in healthy donors. PCR used 60 Vbeta primers and 13 Jbeta primers. This table comes from immunoSEQ multiplex PCR, and its TCRdb copy is limited to in-frame clones, with some not included. The sample shows a few hundred thousand clones, more than 60% of them seen only once. Sequencing input: PBMCs. The receptors were sampled from a man in his forties in good health and CMV-seronegative.

This clone turned up a few times. V is TRBV4-1 and J is TRBJ1-6; a possible D gene is TRBD1 (5 bases). Germline lookup yields CDR1 MGHRA and CDR2 YSYEKL. The CDR3 covers 16 residues. Trimming pared 4 bases from V and 3 bases from J, leaving 13 bases between. In nucleotides, the CDR3 is TGCGCCAGCAGCCCCCGGGACGGGAGCTATAATTCACCCCTCCACTTT. Its protein is CASSPRDGSYNSPLHF.

Here the CDR3 reads CASSLRRDSVKLFF. The CDR3 DNA follows: TGTGCCAGCAGTTTAAGGAGGGATAGTGTAAAACTGTTTTTT. V and J are TRBV27 and TRBJ1-4; D is unresolved. V dropped 2 bases and J dropped 10 bases, with 14 bases sitting between them. Per germline, CDR1 MNHEY and CDR2 SMNVEV (reference sequence). The CDR3 has 14 residues.

CDR3 protein: CASSLGGYQETQYF. In DNA, the CDR3 is TGTGCCAGCAGCCTCGGGGGGTACCAAGAGACCCAGTACTTC. This rearrangement joins TRBV7-2 to TRBJ2-5, with 7 bases that match TRBD2. CDR1 is SGHTA, CDR2 FQGNSA, per germline. The CDR3 has 14 residues. V was clipped by 5 bases and J by 0 bases; unmatched bases: 3.

This clone was seen a single time. The V gene is TRBV5-6, the J gene TRBJ2-3, with TRBD2 as a possible D gene (6 bases). Per the germline V gene, CDR1 is SGHDT and CDR2 is YYEEEE. The CDR3 is made up of 15 amino acids. Trimming stripped 0 bases from V and 1 base from J, with 9 bases between. The CDR3 loop is CASSLEWEGTDTQYF. The CDR3 DNA is TGTGCCAGCAGCTTGGAATGGGAGGGCACAGATACGCAGTATTTT. The entire variable domain, with the rest obtained from reference TRBV5-6 and TRBJ2-3, is as follows: DAGVTQSPTHLIKTRGQQVTLRCSPKSGHDTVSWYQQALGQGPQFIFQYYEEEERQRGNFPDRFSGHQFPNYSSELNVNALLLGDSALYLCASSLEWEGTDTQYFGPGTRLTVL.

The chain carries TRBV5-1 and TRBJ2-1, with TRBD2 matching over 8 bases. Trimming removed 1 base from V and 4 bases from J; junction bases left unmatched: 4. The CDR3 runs 15 residues. Germline V gene lookup returns CDR1 SGHRS and CDR2 YFSETQ. The CDR3 here is CASSLLAGGYNEQFF. Here the CDR3 DNA reads TGCGCCAGCAGCTTGTTGGCGGGGGGTTACAATGAGCAGTTCTTC.

The gene calls are TRBV6-5 and TRBJ2-1; no clear D. CDR1 and CDR2 (germline): MNHEY, SVGAGI. The V end was cut by 0 bases, the J end by 10 bases, with 10 bases between. The CDR3 has 13 amino acids. CDR3 nucleotide sequence: TGTGCCAGCAGTTACTCGCACGGGTACGAGCAGTTCTTC. The encoded protein is CASSYSHGYEQFF.

The chain links TRBV11-3 to TRBJ2-2; tentatively, D is TRBD2 (6 bases). Trimming took off 3 bases at V and 5 bases at J, with 7 bases between the two ends. The CDR3 is made up of 13 amino acids. Germline V gene sequence: CDR1 SGHNT, CDR2 YENEEA. The CDR3 protein is CASSLRETGELFF. DNA for the CDR3: TGTGCCAGCAGCTTGCGGGAAACCGGGGAGCTGTTTTTT.

The chain employs TRBV19 and TRBJ2-2; D is possibly TRBD1 (7 bases). The CDR3 consists of 15 residues. Trimming cost V 4 bases and J 5 bases, with 14 bases left between them. Germline values: CDR1 LNHDA, CDR2 SQIVND (reference sequence). CDR3 in DNA: TGTGCCAGTAGTACGAGCAGGGGGAGGACCGGGGAGCTGTTTTTT. Translating it yields CASSTSRGRTGELFF. The whole variable domain, remainder taken from reference TRBV19 and TRBJ2-2, is DGGITQSPKYLFRKEGQNVTLSCEQNLNHDAMYWYRQDPGQGLRLIYYSQIVNDFQKGDIAEGYSVSREKKESFPLTVTSAQKNPTAFYLCASSTSRGRTGELFFGEGSRLTVL.

This chain uses TRBV27 with TRBJ2-5, with D perhaps matching TRBD1 (6 bases). The end of the DNA is better explained by TRBJ2-7, so the J call may be wrong. Germline V lookup: CDR1 MNHEY, CDR2 SMNVEV (reference sequence). This CDR3 contains 14 residues. CDR3 amino acids: CASSFGNRAYEQYF. For the CDR3, the DNA is TGTGCCAGCAGTTTCGGGAACAGGGCCTACGAGCAGTACTTC.

V and J are TRBV27 and TRBJ2-5; D perhaps matches TRBD2 (5 bases). The CDR3 spans 18 residues. CDR1 is MNHEY and CDR2 is SMNVEV in the germline V gene (reference sequence). The V and J ends lost 2 bases and 1 base respectively, with 20 bases between them. CDR3 sequence reads: CASSLGVFGVPSQETQYF. DNA for the CDR3: TGTGCCAGCAGTTTAGGGGTATTCGGGGTCCCCAGCCAAGAGACCCAGTACTTC.

The rearrangement links TRBV7-9 to TRBJ1-3, with 11 positions matching TRBD1. V shed 5 bases and J 3 bases; nucleotides not matched to a gene: 6. CDR1 is SEHNR and CDR2 is FQNEAQ in the germline V gene (reference sequence). The CDR3 has 16 amino acids. The CDR3 DNA sequence: TGTGCCAGCAGCCACGGACAGGGGGCTGGTGGAAACACCATATATTTT. This translates into CASSHGQGAGGNTIYF.

This clone was detected a few times. CDR3 sequence reads: CASSLYEEWDEQYF. CDR3 DNA: TGCGCCAGCAGCTTGTACGAGGAATGGGACGAGCAGTACTTC. The chain joins TRBV5-1 to TRBJ2-7; no clear D. The V gene lost 1 base and the J gene lost 5 bases, with 13 bases spanning the gap. Germline lookup yields CDR1 SGHRS and CDR2 YFSETQ. The CDR3 is 14 residues long.

The chain combines TRBV7-2 with TRBJ2-5; unclear D gene. The better agreement between TRBJ2-7 and the DNA end casts doubt on the J call. This CDR3 region has 15 residues. Germline CDR1 is SGHTA and CDR2 is FQGNSA. As DNA, the CDR3 is TGTGCCAGCAGCTTAGCCCCGACAAAAGACTACGAGCAGTACTTC. Residues: CASSLAPTKDYEQYF.

The chain uses TRBV18 and TRBJ1-1; the D is unclear. From germline, CDR1 is KGHSH and CDR2 LQKENI. Deletions cut 0 bases from V and 1 base from J, with 9 bases between. The CDR3 extends over 15 amino acids. The DNA for the CDR3 is TGTGCCAGCTCACCACCGGGCAGGAAGAACACTGAAGCTTTCTTT. Residues: CASSPPGRKNTEAFF.

The chain joins TRBV7-9 to TRBJ2-5; 9 bases agree with TRBD1. The DNA end is more similar to TRBJ2-7, so the J call may be wrong. The CDR3 runs to 14 residues. Germline V CDR1 and CDR2: SEHNR, FQNEAQ (reference sequence). This chain's CDR3 is CASSPDRGDYEQYF. CDR3 sequence (DNA): TGTGCCAGCAGCCCTGACAGGGGGGACTACGAGCAGTACTTC.

The chain joins TRBV15 to TRBJ1-4, with D possibly TRBD1 on 5 matching bases. There are 16 residues in the CDR3. Germline CDR1 LNHNV, CDR2 YYDKDF (reference sequence). V lost 0 bases to trimming and J lost 7 bases, with 15 bases between them. The CDR3 is CATSRDLGGGREKLFF. CDR3 in DNA: TGTGCCACCAGCAGAGATCTTGGGGGAGGTCGTGAAAAACTGTTTTTT.

This clone was detected once. This chain connects TRBV7-9 to TRBJ1-6; the D gene is possibly TRBD1 (5 bases). Trimming removed 2 bases at V and 9 bases at J, with 17 bases between. Germline V gives CDR1 SEHNR, CDR2 FQNEAQ (reference sequence). This CDR3 spans 16 amino acids. CDR3 in amino acids: CASSLSPGHGSSPLHF. The CDR3 coding sequence is TGTGCCAGCAGCTTATCCCCAGGACACGGGAGTTCACCCCTCCACTTT.

The chain's CDR3 is CASSISASSYNEQFF. The CDR3 DNA sequence: TGTGCCAGTAGTATAAGCGCGAGCTCCTACAATGAGCAGTTCTTC. This rearrangement joins TRBV19 to TRBJ2-1; no firm D call. Germline lookup yields CDR1 LNHDA and CDR2 SQIVND (reference sequence). This CDR3 contains 15 residues. Trimming stripped 2 bases from V and 0 bases from J, with 8 bases between.

V usage is TRBV7-9 and J usage is TRBJ2-1; 11 bases line up with TRBD2. V lost 5 bases to trimming and J lost 5 bases; unmatched junction nucleotides: 5. The germline gives CDR1 SEHNR, CDR2 FQNEAQ (reference sequence). The CDR3 consists of 15 residues. The CDR3 reads CASSLTSGGNNEQFF. Written as DNA, the CDR3 is TGTGCCAGCAGCCTCACTAGCGGGGGTAACAATGAGCAGTTCTTC.

The V and J genes are TRBV5-4 and TRBJ2-3, with D unresolved. Trimming removed 2 bases from V and 4 bases from J, with 11 bases in between. The CDR3 runs to 14 residues. CDR1 SGHNT and CDR2 YYREEE come from the germline V gene (reference sequence). The CDR3 is CASSLGEEPDTQYF. The CDR3 nucleotides read TGTGCCAGCAGCTTAGGTGAGGAACCAGATACGCAGTATTTT.

V is TRBV5-5 and J is TRBJ1-2; 10 nucleotides align to TRBD1. The J segment lost 8 bases and the V segment lost 3 bases, leaving 7 bases of the junction unmatched. The length of the CDR3 is 14 residues. Germline V gives CDR1 SGHKS, CDR2 YYEKEE (reference sequence). Here the CDR3 DNA reads TGTGCCAGCAGCTCCGGACAGGGGGTATACGGCTACACCTTC. Encoded protein: CASSSGQGVYGYTF.

This clone was detected once. J is TRBJ2-2 and V is TRBV6-6, with D possibly being TRBD1 (5 bases). Germline assignment: CDR1 MNHNY and CDR2 SVGAGI (reference sequence). The CDR3 sequence is 13 residues long. V gave up 0 bases and J gave up 7 bases, with 6 bases separating them. The DNA of the CDR3 is TGTGCCAGCAGTTACTCGGACATCGGGGAGCTGTTTTTT. Amino acids: CASSYSDIGELFF.

There are a few counts of this clone. The chain links TRBV6-6 to TRBJ1-1; 8 bases map to TRBD1. Germline V gene sequence: CDR1 MNHNY, CDR2 SVGAGI (reference sequence). Losses at the gene ends were 3 bases for V and 7 bases for J; bases not matched to a gene: 13. The CDR3 is made up of 16 amino acids. CDR3 nucleotide sequence: TGTGCCAGCAGTTATGAGGTGGGCAGGGGGCAAGTTGAAGCTTTCTTT. The encoded protein is CASSYEVGRGQVEAFF.

V usage is TRBV14 and J usage is TRBJ2-3; 8 bases are a match to TRBD2. Per germline, CDR1 SGHDN and CDR2 FVKESK. The CDR3 sequence is 16 residues long. With V trimmed by 6 bases and J by 0 bases, 8 bases remained unmatched. CDR3 DNA: TGTGCCAGCAGTGGGGTAGCGGGAACTAGCACAGATACGCAGTATTTT. It translates to CASSGVAGTSTDTQYF.

The chain has TRBV7-9 and TRBJ1-1; D gene ambiguous. The CDR3 contains 16 residues. Germline CDR1 is SEHNR and CDR2 is FQNEAQ (reference sequence). The ends were cut back, 1 base at V and 0 bases at J, with 12 bases in the middle. The CDR3 reads CASSLGAGSMNTEAFF. DNA for the CDR3: TGTGCCAGCAGCTTAGGAGCAGGTAGTATGAACACTGAAGCTTTCTTT. The complete variable domain, with remaining parts taken from reference TRBV7-9 and TRBJ1-1, reads DTGVSQNPRHKITKRGQNVTFRCDPISEHNRLYWYRQTLGQGPEFLTYFQNEAQLEKSRLLSDRFSAERPKGSFSTLEIQRTEQGDSAMYLCASSLGAGSMNTEAFFGQGTRLTVV.

The chain employs TRBV19 and TRBJ1-4; TRBD1 aligns across 7 bases. Per the germline V gene, CDR1 is LNHDA and CDR2 is SQIVND (reference sequence). V trimming: 7 bases; J trimming: 0 bases; junction bases outside the gene matches: 8. The CDR3 runs to 16 residues. In nucleotides, the CDR3 is TGTGCCAGTACCCTGGGGCAGGGGGCAACTAATGAAAAACTGTTTTTT. It is translated as CASTLGQGATNEKLFF.

The gene calls are TRBV28 and TRBJ2-3; 9 bases line up with TRBD1. Unmatched junction bases numbered 6, after V lost 4 bases and J lost 4 bases. The V gene's germline CDR1 is MDHEN and CDR2 SYDVKM. This CDR3 is built from 15 residues. The chain's CDR3 is CASSSRQGDADTQYF. Here the CDR3 DNA reads TGTGCCAGCAGTTCCCGACAGGGGGACGCAGATACGCAGTATTTT.

V usage is TRBV28 and J usage is TRBJ2-7; TRBD2 might be the D (5 bases). CDR3 length: 19 amino acids. Germline lookup yields CDR1 MDHEN and CDR2 SYDVKM. Trimming removed 7 bases at V and 0 bases at J, with 28 bases between. CDR3 DNA sequence: TGTGCCAGCACCCTGCGGTCGGGTAGCGTCGATTTAAGCTCCTACGAGCAGTACTTC. It translates to CASTLRSGSVDLSSYEQYF. The variable domain in full, completed from reference TRBV28 and TRBJ2-7, reads DVKVTQSSRYLVKRTGEKVFLECVQDMDHENMFWYRQDPGLGLRLIYFSYDVKMKEKGDIPEGYSVSREKKERFSLILESASTNQTSMYLCASTLRSGSVDLSSYEQYFGPGTRLTVT.

V and J are TRBV9 and TRBJ2-7, with 11 bases matching TRBD1. The CDR3 loop spans 15 amino acids. V was clipped by 5 bases and J by 3 bases; unmatched bases: 7. Germline V gene lookup returns CDR1 SGDLS and CDR2 YYNGEE. The CDR3 reads CASSATGTGGYEQYF. CDR3 coding DNA: TGTGCCAGCAGTGCAACCGGGACAGGGGGCTACGAGCAGTACTTC.

This rearrangement joins TRBV27 to TRBJ2-7; 7 bases fit TRBD1. J gave up 3 bases and V 3 bases, and 8 bases lay outside the gene matches. This CDR3 contains 15 residues. Germline V gene sequence: CDR1 MNHEY, CDR2 SMNVEV (reference sequence). The CDR3 is CASSLQGQRNYEQYF. CDR3 sequence (DNA): TGTGCCAGCAGTTTGCAGGGACAGAGGAACTACGAGCAGTACTTC.